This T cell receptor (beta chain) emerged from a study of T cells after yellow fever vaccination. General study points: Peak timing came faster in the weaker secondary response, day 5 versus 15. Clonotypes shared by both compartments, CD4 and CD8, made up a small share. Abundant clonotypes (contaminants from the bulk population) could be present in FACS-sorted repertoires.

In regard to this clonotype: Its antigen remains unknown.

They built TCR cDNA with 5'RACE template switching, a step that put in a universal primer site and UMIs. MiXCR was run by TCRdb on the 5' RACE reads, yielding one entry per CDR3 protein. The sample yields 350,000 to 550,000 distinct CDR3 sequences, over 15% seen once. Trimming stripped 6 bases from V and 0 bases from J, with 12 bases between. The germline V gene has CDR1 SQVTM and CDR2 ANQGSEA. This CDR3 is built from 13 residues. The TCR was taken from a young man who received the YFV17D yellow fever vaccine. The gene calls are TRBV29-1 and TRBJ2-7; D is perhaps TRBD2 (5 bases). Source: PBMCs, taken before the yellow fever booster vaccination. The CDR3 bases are TGCAGCGTGGCCGGGCGGGTCTCCTACGAGCAGTACTTC. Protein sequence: CSVAGRVSYEQYF.